A selection of T cell receptor beta chains follows, all from one sample in a study of cytotoxic CD8 clonotypes in ibrutinib-treated CLL. TCRdb's table, derived via immunoSEQ multiplex PCR, lists solely in-frame clones and lacks some. The sample includes about 160,000 clones, roughly four fifths of them seen just once. Sequences were derived from PBMCs, sampled after 24 months of ibrutinib treatment. The receptors originated from a human donor with chronic lymphocytic leukemia. The CDR3 runs from the conserved cysteine through the conserved F or W. The D gene is left open where the match is weak. A clone size is listed for some rows: how often the clone was seen (once, few, many), or a class if it is expanded.

J,D,V,size,CDR3,DNA
TRBJ1-1,.,TRBV7-6,.,CASSLMGTEAFF,TGTGCCAGCAGCTTAATGGGCACTGAAGCTTTCTTT
TRBJ2-7,.,TRBV20-1,.,CSASAAFEQYF,TGCAGTGCTAGTGCGGCTTTCGAGCAGTACTTC
TRBJ2-7,.,TRBV30,.,CAWAPGLPPYEQYF,TGTGCCTGGGCCCCGGGACTCCCCCCCTACGAGCAGTACTTC
TRBJ1-6,.,TRBV28,many,CASSGRSNSPLHF,TGTGCCAGCAGTGGCAGGTCTAATTCACCCCTCCACTTT
TRBJ1-5,.,TRBV12-5,.,CASDPPGPQNSNQPQHF,TGTGCTAGTGATCCCCCGGGGCCCCAGAATAGCAATCAGCCCCAGCATTTT
TRBJ2-7,.,TRBV9,.,CASSVAVSSYEQYF,TGTGCCAGCAGCGTAGCTGTCAGCTCCTACGAGCAGTACTTC
TRBJ1-1,.,TRBV4-2,.,CASSRDGNWQAFF,TGTGCCAGCAGCCGAGATGGCAATTGGCAAGCTTTCTTT
TRBJ2-1,.,TRBV7-3,.,CASSFNRNTNEQFF,TGTGCCAGCAGTTTTAACCGAAACACCAATGAGCAGTTCTTC
TRBJ2-3,TRBD2,TRBV5-1,.,CASSSHSGGATDTQYF,TGCGCCAGCAGCTCACATAGCGGGGGGGCGACAGATACGCAGTATTTT
TRBJ1-2,.,TRBV20-1,.,CSAVGAIGYTF,TGCAGTGCTGTCGGGGCTATCGGATACACCTTC
TRBJ1-1,TRBD1,TRBV6-1,.,CASKPAQGAYTEAFF,TGTGCCAGCAAGCCGGCACAGGGGGCTTATACTGAAGCTTTCTTT
TRBJ2-7,TRBD1,TRBV6-6,once,CASSYSGTGTSYEQYF,TGTGCCAGCAGTTACTCCGGGACAGGGACGTCCTACGAGCAGTACTTC
TRBJ2-1,.,TRBV5-8,few,CASSLPQDNEQFF,TGTGCCAGCAGCTTGCCACAGGACAATGAGCAGTTCTTC
TRBJ2-7,.,TRBV18,few,CASSPQRDEQYF,TGTGCCAGCTCACCACAGCGGGACGAGCAGTACTTC
TRBJ1-2,.,TRBV5-1,.,CASSFGMLGGAYGYTF,TGCGCCAGCAGCTTTGGGATGTTGGGGGGCGCGTATGGCTACACCTTC
TRBJ2-7,TRBD1,TRBV6-6,.,CASSRTGAHEQYF,TGTGCCAGCAGCCGAACAGGGGCCCACGAGCAGTACTTC
TRBJ2-7,.,TRBV9,.,CASSVSPTGGAEQYF,TGTGCCAGCAGCGTAAGCCCCACTGGGGGCGCCGAGCAGTACTTC
TRBJ2-3,.,TRBV27,.,CASSPSVWDTQYF,TGTGCCAGCAGTCCGAGTGTGTGGGATACGCAGTATTTT
TRBJ1-1,.,TRBV2,.,CASSRQPMNTEAFF,TGTGCCAGCAGTAGACAGCCCATGAACACTGAAGCTTTCTTT
TRBJ1-5,.,TRBV6-5,.,CASSSGGSGQPQHF,TGTGCCAGCAGCTCTGGGGGGAGTGGACAGCCCCAGCATTTT
TRBJ2-1,.,TRBV7-2,once,CASSPRAGTTYNEQFF,TGTGCCAGCAGCCCGCGGGCGGGGACCACCTACAATGAGCAGTTCTTC
TRBJ2-5,.,TRBV11-2,.,CASSLVHLAHLYQETQYF,TGTGCCAGCAGCTTAGTCCATCTGGCTCACCTGTACCAAGAGACCCAGTACTTC
TRBJ1-2,TRBD1,TRBV6-6,.,CASRHTGAVGYTF,TGTGCCAGCAGACACACAGGGGCCGTTGGCTACACCTTC
TRBJ2-7,.,TRBV7-2,many,CASALLSGSYEQYF,TGTGCCAGTGCCCTCCTTAGCGGCTCCTACGAGCAGTACTTC
TRBJ2-7,TRBD2,TRBV6-5,.,CASSYSQLAIYEQYF,TGTGCCAGCAGTTACTCGCAACTAGCGATCTACGAGCAGTACTTC
TRBJ1-1,.,TRBV4-2,.,CASSHEDSPGTEAFF,TGTGCCAGCAGCCACGAGGACAGCCCCGGCACTGAAGCTTTCTTT
TRBJ1-3,TRBD1,TRBV11-2,.,CASSLGQGRNTIYF,TGTGCCAGCAGCCTAGGACAGGGACGAAACACCATATATTTT
TRBJ1-3,.,TRBV7-2,few,CASSRGGAGNTIYF,TGTGCCAGCAGCCGAGGGGGAGCGGGAAACACCATATATTTT
TRBJ1-4,.,TRBV6-1,.,CASSWGWEKLFF,TGTGCCAGCAGTTGGGGGTGGGAAAAACTGTTTTTT